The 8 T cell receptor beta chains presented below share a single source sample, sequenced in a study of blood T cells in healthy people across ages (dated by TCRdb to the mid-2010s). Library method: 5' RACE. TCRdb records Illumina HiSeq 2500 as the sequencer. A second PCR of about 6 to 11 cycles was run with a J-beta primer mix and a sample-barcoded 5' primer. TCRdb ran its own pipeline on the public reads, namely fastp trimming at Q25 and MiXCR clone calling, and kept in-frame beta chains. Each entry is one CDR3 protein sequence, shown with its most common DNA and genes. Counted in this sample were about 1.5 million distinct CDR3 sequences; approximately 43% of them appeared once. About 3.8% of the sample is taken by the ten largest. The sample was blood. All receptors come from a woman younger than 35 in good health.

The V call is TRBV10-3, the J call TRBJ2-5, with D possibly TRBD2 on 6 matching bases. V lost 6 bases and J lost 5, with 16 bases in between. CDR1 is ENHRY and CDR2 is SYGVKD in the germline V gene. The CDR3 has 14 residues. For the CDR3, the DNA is TGTGCCATCAGCCAACGGGGGACCGAGGAGACCCAGTACTTC. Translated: CAISQRGTEETQYF.

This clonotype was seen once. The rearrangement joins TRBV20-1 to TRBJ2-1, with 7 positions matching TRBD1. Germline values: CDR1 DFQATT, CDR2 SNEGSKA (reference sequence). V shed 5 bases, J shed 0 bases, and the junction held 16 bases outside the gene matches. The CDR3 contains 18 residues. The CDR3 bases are TGCAGTGCTCCCCGAGGGACAGATTACCTTAGCTCCTACAATGAGCAGTTCTTC. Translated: CSAPRGTDYLSSYNEQFF.

This chain's CDR3 is CASSLTAPYNEQYF. DNA of the CDR3: TGCGCCAGCAGCTTGACAGCCCCGTACAATGAGCAGTACTTC. The genes are TRBV5-1 and TRBJ2-1, with no clear D. The J call may not be correct, given that the DNA end is closer to TRBJ2-7. The CDR3 is made up of 14 amino acids. CDR1 and CDR2 (germline): SGHRS, YFSETQ.

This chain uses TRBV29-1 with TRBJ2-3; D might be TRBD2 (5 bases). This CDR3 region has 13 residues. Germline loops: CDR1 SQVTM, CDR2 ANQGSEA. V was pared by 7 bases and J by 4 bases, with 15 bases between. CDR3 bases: TGCAGCGCCACAACTAGGGTCGCAGATACGCAGTATTTT. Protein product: CSATTRVADTQYF.

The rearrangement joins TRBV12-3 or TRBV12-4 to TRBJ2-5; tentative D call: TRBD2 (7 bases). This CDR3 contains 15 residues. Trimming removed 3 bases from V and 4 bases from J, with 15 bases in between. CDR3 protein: CASSFNWAGAETQYF. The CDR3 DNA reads TGTGCCAGCAGTTTTAATTGGGCGGGGGCAGAGACCCAGTACTTC.

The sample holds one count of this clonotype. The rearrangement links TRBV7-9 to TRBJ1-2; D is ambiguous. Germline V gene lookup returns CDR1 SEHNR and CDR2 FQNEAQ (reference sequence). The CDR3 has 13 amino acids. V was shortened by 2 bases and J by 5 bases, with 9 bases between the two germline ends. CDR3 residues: CASSLSPIYGYTF. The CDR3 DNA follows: TGTGCCAGCAGCTTATCCCCAATTTATGGCTACACCTTC.

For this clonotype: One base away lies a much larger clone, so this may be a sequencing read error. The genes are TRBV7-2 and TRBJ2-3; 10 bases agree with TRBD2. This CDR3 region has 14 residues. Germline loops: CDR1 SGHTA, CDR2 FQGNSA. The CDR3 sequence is CVSSSKLLAGTQYF. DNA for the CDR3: TGTGTCAGCAGCTCAAAGTTACTAGCGGGGACGCAGTATTTT.

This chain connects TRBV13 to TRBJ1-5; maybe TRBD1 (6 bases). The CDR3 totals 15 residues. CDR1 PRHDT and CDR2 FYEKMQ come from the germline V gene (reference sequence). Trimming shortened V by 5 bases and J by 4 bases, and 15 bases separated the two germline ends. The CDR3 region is CASSQRQAGNQPQHF. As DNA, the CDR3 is TGTGCCAGCAGCCAGAGACAGGCGGGTAATCAGCCCCAGCATTTT.